Below, one T cell receptor (beta chain) is given with its context. The antigen remains unidentified. This sample is part of a study of OX40 agonist ivuxolimab in advanced cancers. Whole-study context: Every 2 weeks, ivuxolimab was infused into the patients intravenously at between 0.01 and 10 mg/kg. Partial responses, seen in three patients, involved one hepatocellular carcinoma and two cutaneous melanomas.

Study outcomes and limitations: Relative to CD4+, CD8+ T cells held more expanded clones on average. CD4+ and CD8+ blood T cells expanded clonally by week 6 at 0.1 to 3.0 mg/kg.

Method: immunoSEQ multiplex PCR; TCRdb's copy keeps in-frame clones and lacks some. The table includes some 74,000 clones, 86% detected once. Source: CD4+ or CD8+ T cells sorted from blood, taken in a trial of the OX40 agonist ivuxolimab. The clonotype comes from an adult with an advanced solid tumor such as melanoma, head and neck, liver or kidney cancer.

The CDR3 loop reads CASSLGSKMNTEAFF. CDR3 sequence (DNA): TGTGCCAGCAGCTTAGGAAGTAAGATGAACACTGAAGCTTTCTTT. The gene calls are TRBV7-6 and TRBJ1-1; D is unclear. V dropped 1 base and J dropped 0 bases, with 9 bases sitting between them. From germline, CDR1 is SGHVS and CDR2 FNYEAQ. CDR3 length equals 15 residues.